Listed below are T cell receptor beta chains from one sample, sequenced in a study of shared clonotypes between healthy human individuals. Using immunoSEQ multiplex PCR, the repertoire was profiled, and TCRdb retains in-frame clones only, with some absent. The sample holds around 1,900,000 clones; about 94% are singletons and the top ten take approximately 1.6%. Material: naive CD8+ T cells from PBMCs. These receptors were obtained from a man between 18 and 35 years old in good health. Some clones in this sample may be carry-over from other donors' samples. Both conserved end residues are part of each CDR3. D genes are given only for firm matches. Clone size is given for some rows only: seen once, a few or many times, or a class if the clone is expanded.

size	D	V	J	length	DNA	CDR3
-	-	TRBV5-6	TRBJ1-1	13	TGTGCCAGCAGCCACGGGGACGGACATGAAGCTTTCTTT	CASSHGDGHEAFF
once	TRBD2	TRBV7-8	TRBJ2-3	15	TGTGCCAGCAGCCCCCAAAGCGGGAGAAGAGATACGCAGTATTTT	CASSPQSGRRDTQYF
-	-	TRBV28	TRBJ2-6	14	TGTGCCAGCAGTTCCTACTCTGGGGCCAACGTCCTGACTTTC	CASSSYSGANVLTF
-	-	TRBV7-9	TRBJ1-1	11	TGTGCCAGCAGCCCCCCGACTGAAGCTTTCTTT	CASSPPTEAFF
once	-	TRBV27	TRBJ2-2	12	TGTGCCAGCAGTTGGCCCGCCGGGGAGCTGTTTTTT	CASSWPAGELFF
-	-	TRBV11-2	TRBJ2-7	12	TGTGCCAGCAGCTTTGAAGGGTACGAGCAGTACTTC	CASSFEGYEQYF
-	-	TRBV27	TRBJ1-2	15	TGTGCCAGCAGCCCCGCGCACACCCCTATCTATGGCTACACCTTC	CASSPAHTPIYGYTF
-	TRBD1	TRBV7-6	TRBJ1-4	14	TGTGCCAGCAGCCCCGCCGGCAGGGGGGAAAAACTGTTTTTT	CASSPAGRGEKLFF
-	-	TRBV9	TRBJ2-7	14	TGTGCCAGCAGCGTAGCTCCCGGTTTCTACGAGCAGTACTTC	CASSVAPGFYEQYF
-	-	TRBV28	TRBJ2-7	12	TGTGCCAGCACTGCTAGCTCCTACGAGCAGTACTTC	CASTASSYEQYF
-	-	TRBV7-2	TRBJ2-5	15	TGTGCCAGCAGCTTGTATACAGGGTTGGGAGAGACCCAGTACTTC	CASSLYTGLGETQYF
-	TRBD1	TRBV2	TRBJ1-1	19	TGTGCCAGCAGTGGCCTAAGGACAGGGGTTCCATACCTGAACACTGAAGCTTTCTTT	CASSGLRTGVPYLNTEAFF
-	-	TRBV11-2	TRBJ2-7	16	TGTGCCAGCAGCCATCCTATATTGTGGGACAACTACGAGCAGTACTTC	CASSHPILWDNYEQYF
-	TRBD1	TRBV5-1	TRBJ2-1	16	TGCGCCAGCAGCTTGGTGCGGACAGGGCTGTCCAATGAGCAGTTCTTC	CASSLVRTGLSNEQFF
-	-	TRBV7-9	TRBJ1-3	18	TGTGCCAGCAGCTTCGGGCGGGGTGGCAGGGCCGCCGGAAACACCATATATTTT	CASSFGRGGRAAGNTIYF
-	TRBD2	TRBV27	TRBJ2-7	14	TGTGCCAGCAAACTACTAGCGGGAGCTAACGAGCAGTACTTC	CASKLLAGANEQYF
-	-	TRBV27	TRBJ1-2	14	TGTGCCAGCAGTCCACAGAGAAATAACTATGGCTACACCTTC	CASSPQRNNYGYTF
once	TRBD1	TRBV27	TRBJ1-2	14	TGTGCCAGCAGTGGGAGTCAGGGGGCGAATGGCTACACCTTC	CASSGSQGANGYTF
-	TRBD1	TRBV15	TRBJ2-1	17	TGTGCCACCAGCAGAGGCACAGGGGCGGGCTCCTACAATGAGCAGTTCTTC	CATSRGTGAGSYNEQFF
-	-	TRBV18	TRBJ2-1	17	TGTGCCAGCTCACCCCCGAGAGTAAGGGGCTCCTACAATGAGCAGTTCTTC	CASSPPRVRGSYNEQFF
-	-	TRBV13	TRBJ2-1	15	TGTGCCAGCAGAAGGGGGATAGCGGACTACAATGAGCAGTTCTTC	CASRRGIADYNEQFF
-	-	TRBV27	TRBJ2-7	13	TGTGCCAGCAGTTTAACCCCCGGCTACGAGCAGTACTTC	CASSLTPGYEQYF
-	-	TRBV2	TRBJ1-2	14	TGTGCCAGCAGTGTCGACAGGTACCACTATGGCTACACCTTC	CASSVDRYHYGYTF
-	-	TRBV28	TRBJ2-5	15	TGTGCCAGCAGTTTCGAGGGACGGATACAAGAGACCCAGTACTTC	CASSFEGRIQETQYF
-	TRBD1	TRBV5-6	TRBJ1-3	15	TGTGCCAGCAGCTGGGGACAGGTGGCTGGAAACACCATATATTTT	CASSWGQVAGNTIYF
-	-	TRBV12-5	TRBJ1-3	13	TGTGCTAGTGGTTTGGGGGCAGGAAACACCATATATTTT	CASGLGAGNTIYF
-	-	TRBV6-5	TRBJ1-2	13	TGTGCCAGCGTCGCCCCCGCAGGAGACGGCTACACCTTC	CASVAPAGDGYTF
-	TRBD2	TRBV23-1	TRBJ2-7	12	TGCGCCGGGGGGGGACCGGGCAACGCGCAGTACTTC	CAGGGPGNAQYF
-	-	TRBV7-2	TRBJ2-1	14	TGTGCCAGCAGCTTAGCGACTTACTACAATGAGCAGTTCTTC	CASSLATYYNEQFF
few	-	TRBV19	TRBJ1-1	14	TGTGCCAGCTCTGACGCAGGGTCGAGTACTGAAGCTTTCTTT	CASSDAGSSTEAFF
-	TRBD2	TRBV27	TRBJ2-1	15	TGTGCCAGCAGTCCACAGACTAGCGGGAGAGGTGAGCAGTTCTTC	CASSPQTSGRGEQFF
-	-	TRBV14	TRBJ1-2	17	TGTGCCAGCAGCCAATATCGGACACTTCCTGCGGGCAATGGCTACACCTTC	CASSQYRTLPAGNGYTF
-	-	TRBV2	TRBJ1-4	16	TGTGCCAGCAGCAAAGTGGGTGGGGACGAGCGTGAAAAACTGTTTTTT	CASSKVGGDEREKLFF
-	-	TRBV19	TRBJ2-2	18	TGTGCCAGTAGTATTTGGGCAGGGACCTATGCGAACACCGGGGAGCTGTTTTTT	CASSIWAGTYANTGELFF
-	-	TRBV11-2	TRBJ2-5	15	TGTGCCAGCAGCTTAGACTGGGGGATTGGGGAGACCCAGTACTTC	CASSLDWGIGETQYF
-	TRBD1	TRBV4-1	TRBJ1-4	15	TGCGCCACCTCGGGACAGGGGGCGCCCAATGAAAAACTGTTTTTT	CATSGQGAPNEKLFF
-	TRBD1	TRBV19	TRBJ1-1	16	TGTGCCAGTAGCAAAACCAGGGACAGGGGGAACACTGAAGCTTTCTTT	CASSKTRDRGNTEAFF
-	-	TRBV6-1	TRBJ2-5	14	TGTGCCAGCAGTGAGGGGACCCAGCAAGAGACCCAGTACTTC	CASSEGTQQETQYF
-	-	TRBV27	TRBJ1-1	13	TGTGCCAGCAGTTTAAGTCTCATCGGGAGAGCTTTCTTT	CASSLSLIGRAFF
-	-	TRBV5-4	TRBJ2-1	13	TGTGCCAGCACCTCAGTGGGGTACAATGAGCAGTTCTTC	CASTSVGYNEQFF
-	-	TRBV29-1	TRBJ2-2	13	TGCAGCGTTTTGGGCGCGAACACCGGGGAGCTGTTTTTT	CSVLGANTGELFF
once	-	TRBV7-3	TRBJ2-1	12	TGTGCCAGCAGCTTAATTGTCCATGAGCAGTTCTTC	CASSLIVHEQFF
-	-	TRBV5-1	TRBJ2-5	15	TGCGCCAGCAGCTTGGGGCCAGCCCCACAAGAGACCCAGTACTTC	CASSLGPAPQETQYF
once	-	TRBV6-1	TRBJ2-1	16	TGTGCCAGCAGTGAGGCTTTGGTCAATTCTTACAATGAGCAGTTCTTC	CASSEALVNSYNEQFF
-	TRBD2	TRBV5-4	TRBJ2-3	19	TGTGCCAGCAGCTCTCGTGCAGATTCTAGCGGAGCCCCCACAGATACGCAGTATTTT	CASSSRADSSGAPTDTQYF
-	-	TRBV9	TRBJ1-2	15	TGTGCCAGCAGCAGACCCGAGACGGCCGGCTATGGCTACACCTTC	CASSRPETAGYGYTF
-	-	TRBV9	TRBJ2-2	16	TGTGCCAGCAGCGGACGCAGGGGACTGAACACCGGGGAGCTGTTTTTT	CASSGRRGLNTGELFF
once	-	TRBV6-5	TRBJ2-2	13	TGTGCCAGCACCATCAAGCCCGGCGGGGAGCTGTTTTTT	CASTIKPGGELFF
-	-	TRBV7-2	TRBJ1-2	10	TGTGCCAGAAGGGACGAAGGCTACACCTTC	CARRDEGYTF
-	-	TRBV4-1	TRBJ1-5	15	TGCGCCAGCAGCCAAGCTAGTCTTGGGATCCAGCCCCAGCATTTT	CASSQASLGIQPQHF
-	-	TRBV9	TRBJ1-2	11	TGTGCCAGCAGTGCCCTTGCTGGCTACACCTTC	CASSALAGYTF
-	TRBD1	TRBV10-3	TRBJ1-1	20	TGTGCCATCAATATGGTACGGGACAGGGATGAAGGGGTAGGGAGGACTGAAGCTTTCTTT	CAINMVRDRDEGVGRTEAFF
-	-	TRBV7-9	TRBJ1-1	17	TGTGCCAGCAGCTCAAAATCTCGGGGGCCGATGAACACTGAAGCTTTCTTT	CASSSKSRGPMNTEAFF